This T cell receptor beta chain stems from a study of regulatory T cells in long-lasting Graves disease. General study points: Sampling was limited to peripheral blood rather than thyroid tissue.

Building of the TCR beta libraries involved iRepertoire HTBI primers and Arm-PCR of CDR3 regions. TCRdb reprocessed the multiplex PCR reads via MiXCR and lists one record per CDR3 protein. The profile covers 350,000 to 450,000 distinct CDR3 sequences, with 12% appearing a single time and about 19% taken by the ten largest. Documented time point: newly diagnosed GD, antithyroid drugs for less than 3 months. RNA isolated from PBMCs was used to make the TCR library. Diagnosis followed American Thyroid Association guidelines for Graves' disease. The CDR3 is 16 amino acids. In germline, CDR1 is MNHNS, CDR2 SASEGT. Trimming at V came to 4 bases and at J to 3 bases, leaving 5 bases not matched to a gene. Points on this clonotype: Its specificity is not known. A clone one base away is much larger, so this may be a read error.

The same data also contributed to another study, on T cells in Graves' hyperthyroidism and ophthalmopathy. That source adds: Most clonotypes that expanded in the thyroid above 0.001 also showed up in blood.

The J gene is TRBJ2-3, the V gene TRBV6-1, with 12 bases that match TRBD2. This TCR derives from a woman under 30 with Graves disease. The sample in question was peripheral blood mononuclear cells (PBMCs), obtained at new diagnosis, from a patient treated with antithyroid drugs. In DNA form, the CDR3 reads TGTGCCAGCAGTGCCACACTAGCGGGAGGTACAGATACGCAGTATTTT. Amino acid sequence: CASSATLAGGTDTQYF.